This TCR beta chain was profiled in a study of spatial heterogeneity in lung cancer. About the research overall: Averaged across combinations, each unique TCR and UMI pairing appeared more than ten times in raw reads, which were uncorrected.

Every TCR cDNA molecule bore a unique molecular identifier. Via MiXCR, TCRdb re-called the 5' RACE reads, giving one row per CDR3 protein. Of 8,300 or so distinct CDR3 sequences listed, more than 4% are singletons. This clonotype was observed at least ten times. The antigen is not known. Regarding time point: sample taken at primary tumor resection. Extraction of whole RNA from tumor, nontumor lung or frozen PBMC preceded unsorted sequencing. General study findings and limits: Counts that tracked tumor mutation counts were those of expanded intratumoral alpha and beta TCRs.

From germline, CDR1 is KGHDR and CDR2 SFDVKD. The CDR3 totals 15 residues. With 4 bases removed from V and 4 bases from J, the gap between germline ends came to 15 bases. The sequence was collected from a female donor with early-stage non-small cell lung cancer. Sequenced material: lung tumor tissue, taken at surgery. The V and J genes are TRBV24-1 and TRBJ2-5, with D tentatively TRBD2 (6 bases). CDR3 DNA sequence: TGTGCCACCAGTGAGACGGGACTCCTGGGAGAGACCCAGTACTTC. It yields the protein CATSETGLLGETQYF.